The clone carrying this TCR beta chain is classed as medium-sized. Its antigen is not known. These data come from a study of vaccination and CD4 T cells after COVID-19. Treatment here: approximately 10-day PBMC culture with coronavirus spike peptide pools or control peptides (ViraFEST assay). The collection of CD4+ T cells from the unexposed donor took place before the COVID-19 pandemic (2011-2018). Sequencing of the DNA from cultured CD4+ T cells was carried out with the Oncomine TCR Beta short-read assay. Investigators isolated genomic DNA from cultured CD4+ T cells. TCRdb used MiXCR to reprocess the PCR reads, holding one entry per CDR3 protein. The profile shows 9,000 to 13,000 distinct CDR3 sequences, about 30% of them singletons. This receptor was identified in a human donor in good health. Sequenced input: CD4+ T cells from blood, cultured in vitro.

The CDR3: CASRDRGDNSPLHF. The CDR3, as DNA: TGTGCCAGCAGAGACAGGGGCGACAATTCACCCCTCCACTTT. The chain uses TRBV6-4 and TRBJ1-6, with TRBD1 matching over 8 bases. The CDR3 covers 14 residues. After removal of 6 bases from V and 7 bases from J, the junction contained 5 bases not matched to a gene. The germline V gene encodes CDR1 MRHNA and CDR2 SNTAGT.